These 14 T cell receptor beta chains were sequenced from one sample in a study of blood T cell repertoires in COVID-19. Method: immunoSEQ multiplex PCR; TCRdb's copy keeps in-frame clones and lacks some. The table includes 150,000 or so clones, 80% to 90% detected once. The sequenced sample was peripheral blood. The source is a woman aged 40 to 49 with acute or convalescent COVID-19.

V usage is TRBV2 and J usage is TRBJ2-1; 7 nucleotides agree with TRBD1. CDR3 size: 13 residues. The V gene's germline CDR1 is SNHLY and CDR2 FYNNEI. With V trimmed by 6 bases and J by 8 bases, 7 bases remained unmatched. The CDR3 region is CASRQTGIYEQFF. CDR3 DNA sequence: TGTGCCAGCAGGCAGACAGGGATTTATGAGCAGTTCTTC.

The CDR3: CASSSWRSEDTGELFF. CDR3 nucleotide sequence: TGTGCCAGCAGTTCGTGGCGTAGCGAGGACACCGGGGAGCTGTTTTTT. This chain uses TRBV28 with TRBJ2-2; TRBD2 is a possible D gene (5 bases). V was trimmed by 4 bases and J by 3 bases, leaving 15 bases between them. This CDR3 comprises 16 residues. The germline gives CDR1 MDHEN, CDR2 SYDVKM.

V gene TRBV6-5 combines with J gene TRBJ1-1; 7 positions match TRBD1. The trim removed 4 bases at V and 2 bases at J, leaving 4 bases unmatched. This CDR3 is 14 amino acids long. Germline loops: CDR1 MNHEY, CDR2 SVGAGI. The DNA of the CDR3 is TGTGCCAGCAGTTCCGGACAGGTCAACACTGAAGCTTTCTTT. It codes for CASSSGQVNTEAFF.

The chain carries TRBV14 and TRBJ1-1; TRBD1 might be the D (6 bases). Germline CDR1 SGHDN, CDR2 FVKESK. The CDR3 loop spans 14 amino acids. Deletions cut 6 bases from V and 3 bases from J, with 14 bases between. In DNA form, the CDR3 reads TGTGCCAGCAGTAAAAGGGGGTTCGACACTGAAGCTTTCTTT. Encoded protein: CASSKRGFDTEAFF.

Note on this clone: Within the sample, other DNA sequences also encode this same CDR3. The V gene is TRBV7-3, the J gene TRBJ2-5, with D perhaps TRBD2 (6 bases). The CDR3 runs 13 residues. Trimming stripped 0 bases from V and 5 bases from J, with 7 bases between. Germline V gives CDR1 SGHTA, CDR2 FQGTGA. In nucleotides, the CDR3 is TGTGCCAGCAGCTTAACTCGGGAGGAGACCCAGTACTTC. Protein product: CASSLTREETQYF.

The genes are TRBV24-1 and TRBJ1-2, with D possibly being TRBD1 (6 bases). CDR1 and CDR2 (germline): KGHDR, SFDVKD. The CDR3 consists of 17 residues. The V gene lost 5 bases and the J gene lost 4 bases, with 22 bases spanning the gap. CDR3 sequence: CATSVNLSRDKVYGYTF. CDR3 nucleotides: TGTGCCACCAGTGTGAACCTGAGCCGGGACAAGGTCTATGGCTACACCTTC.

V and J are TRBV5-4 and TRBJ2-1, with 7 bases aligning to TRBD1. CDR3 length: 14 residues. Germline trimming cut 4 bases from V and 9 bases from J; bases unmatched to any gene: 10. From germline, CDR1 is SGHNT and CDR2 YYREEE (reference sequence). The CDR3 coding sequence is TGTGCCAGCAGCCTCCGGACAGGTTCGGGTGAGCAGTTCTTC. Translation: CASSLRTGSGEQFF.

V usage is TRBV7-2 and J usage is TRBJ2-2; tentatively, D is TRBD1 (7 bases). Germline V gene data show CDR1 as SGHTA and CDR2 as FQGNSA. V lost 4 bases, J lost 4 bases, and 13 bases lay in between. This CDR3 is 15 amino acids long. The CDR3 nucleotides are TGTGCCAGCAGCTGGAGGGGGCCGACCACCGGGGAGCTGTTTTTT. Translation: CASSWRGPTTGELFF.

The chain joins TRBV19 to TRBJ2-2; 7 bases match TRBD1. The CDR3 contains 16 residues. Looked up from germline, CDR1 is LNHDA and CDR2 is SQIVND (reference sequence). V was pared by 4 bases and J by 2 bases, with 7 bases of the junction left unmatched. The CDR3 DNA sequence: TGTGCCAGTAGTACTCACAGGGGCGAAAACACCGGGGAGCTGTTTTTT. Encoded protein: CASSTHRGENTGELFF.

The rearrangement links TRBV5-4 to TRBJ1-2; unclear D gene. Germline CDR1 and CDR2: SGHNT and YYREEE (reference sequence). The CDR3 loop spans 16 amino acids. V gave up 4 bases and J gave up 5 bases, with 21 bases separating them. The CDR3 DNA follows: TGTGCCAGCAGCGCCCCAACGGTCGGGGTCGGGTATGGCTACACCTTC. Encoded protein: CASSAPTVGVGYGYTF.

This clone was counted a single time. The chain is built from TRBV3-1 (or the pseudogene TRBV3-2) and TRBJ2-1; D ambiguous. V lost 2 bases, J lost 4 bases, and 6 bases lay in between. CDR1 LGHDT and CDR2 YNNKEL come from the germline V gene (reference sequence). The CDR3 contains 13 residues. CDR3 region: CASSQTRYNEQFF. CDR3 DNA: TGTGCCAGCAGCCAAACTCGGTACAATGAGCAGTTCTTC.

The chain joins TRBV27 to TRBJ1-1; 8 nucleotides align to TRBD1. V trimming: 3 bases; J trimming: 5 bases; junction bases outside the gene matches: 5. The length of the CDR3 is 14 residues. Germline V gene sequence: CDR1 MNHEY, CDR2 SMNVEV (reference sequence). The CDR3 loop is CASSLRQGWTEAFF. CDR3 DNA sequence: TGTGCCAGCAGTTTGCGACAGGGGTGGACTGAAGCTTTCTTT.

V and J are TRBV18 and TRBJ1-1; D might be TRBD1 (5 bases). Looked up from germline, CDR1 is KGHSH and CDR2 is LQKENI. CDR3 length: 14 amino acids. Trimming pared 8 bases from V and 2 bases from J, leaving 15 bases between. CDR3 residues: CASTEVTGNTEAFF. The CDR3 DNA sequence: TGTGCCAGCACCGAGGTAACAGGAAACACTGAAGCTTTCTTT. The variable domain in full, with the rest retrieved from reference TRBV18 and TRBJ1-1, is NAGVMQNPRHLVRRRGQEARLRCSPMKGHSHVYWYRQLPEEGLKFMVYLQKENIIDESGMPKERFSAEFPKEGPSILRIQQVVRGDSAAYFCASTEVTGNTEAFFGQGTRLTVV.

CDR3 loop: CASSLDSGKGGNYEQYF. The CDR3 DNA reads as TGTGCCAGCAGCTTAGATTCGGGTAAGGGAGGAAACTACGAGCAGTACTTC. The gene calls are TRBV11-2 and TRBJ2-7, with a tentative D call TRBD2 (6 bases). V lost 0 bases, J lost 3 bases, and 18 bases lay in between. The CDR3 runs 17 residues. Looked up from germline, CDR1 is SGHAT and CDR2 is FQNNGV.